This TCR beta chain was identified in a study of metastatic and nonmetastatic thyroid tumors. Study as a whole: From malignant and benign thyroid patients, repertoires in blood and in tumor or nodule tissue were compared.

Ahead of thyroid surgery, no patient had received treatment of any kind. Points from the study as a whole: The reported finding was significantly higher TCR beta diversity in malignant thyroid tumors relative to benign nodules, in blood and tumor.

Using MiXCR, TCRdb reanalyzed the PCR reads. The sample includes roughly 93,000 clones, approximately 11% seen only once; the top ten take about 11%. The CDR3 is 15 residues long. V was pared by 6 bases and J by 6 bases, with 18 bases between. CDR1 MNHEY and CDR2 SVGEGT come from the germline V gene. Many counts were recorded for this clone. Its antigen is currently unknown. Sequenced: blood. This receptor was taken from a female donor with papillary thyroid cancer or a benign thyroid nodule (not recorded which). Some clones in this sample may be carry-over from other donors' samples. The V gene is TRBV6-2 or TRBV6-3, the J gene TRBJ2-1; D is tentatively TRBD1 or TRBD2 (5 bases each). This CDR3 is CASSSLAERGNEQFF. CDR3 coding DNA: TGTGCCAGCAGCAGTTTAGCCGAGAGGGGCAATGAGCAGTTCTTC.